The rows below give T cell receptor beta chains drawn from one sample of a study of PD-1 blockade in classical Hodgkin lymphoma. Some clones are missing from TCRdb's copy, which holds only in-frame ones; the method was immunoSEQ multiplex PCR. The sample lists tens of thousands of clones; about 90% were seen once. This specimen was peripheral blood mononuclear cells (PBMCs), taken before the fourth cycle of nivolumab. These receptors were taken from a human donor with classical Hodgkin lymphoma. CDR3s include the opening cysteine and the closing phenylalanine or tryptophan. Each record gives: D gene, clone size, CDR3 length, V gene, J gene, CDR3 protein, CDR3 DNA. A D gene is named only where the DNA matches it firmly. Size tells how often a clone was seen (once, few, many) or the class of an expanded clone, and some rows leave it out.

d_call: .
clone_size: .
cdr3_length: 14
v_call: TRBV18
j_call: TRBJ2-1
cdr3_aa: CASSPVSSYNEQFF
cdr3_nt: TGTGCCAGCTCACCCGTAAGCTCCTACAATGAGCAGTTCTTC

d_call: .
clone_size: .
cdr3_length: 14
v_call: TRBV27
j_call: TRBJ2-7
cdr3_aa: CASRSGVSVGEQYF
cdr3_nt: TGTGCCAGCAGGTCGGGGGTCTCTGTGGGCGAGCAGTACTTC

d_call: TRBD1
clone_size: .
cdr3_length: 15
v_call: TRBV5-4
j_call: TRBJ1-1
cdr3_aa: CASSAADRGPLSAFF
cdr3_nt: TGTGCCAGCAGCGCCGCGGACAGGGGACCCCTATCAGCTTTCTTT

d_call: .
clone_size: .
cdr3_length: 12
v_call: TRBV2
j_call: TRBJ1-2
cdr3_aa: CASSGRGRGYTF
cdr3_nt: TGTGCCAGCAGTGGCAGGGGCAGGGGCTACACCTTC

d_call: TRBD1
clone_size: once
cdr3_length: 15
v_call: TRBV6-1
j_call: TRBJ2-3
cdr3_aa: CASSAGQGFTDTQYF
cdr3_nt: TGTGCCAGCAGCGCCGGACAGGGATTCACAGATACGCAGTATTTT

d_call: .
clone_size: .
cdr3_length: 17
v_call: TRBV7-2
j_call: TRBJ1-5
cdr3_aa: CASSLGDPQLRGQPQHF
cdr3_nt: TGTGCCAGCAGCTTAGGGGACCCACAATTACGGGGTCAGCCCCAGCATTTT

d_call: .
clone_size: .
cdr3_length: 16
v_call: TRBV11-2
j_call: TRBJ1-6
cdr3_aa: CASSLDRGFTNSPLHF
cdr3_nt: TGTGCCAGCAGCTTAGATCGGGGCTTCACCAATTCACCCCTCCACTTT

d_call: TRBD1
clone_size: .
cdr3_length: 14
v_call: TRBV10-3
j_call: TRBJ2-7
cdr3_aa: CATSRDSQIYEQYF
cdr3_nt: TGTGCCACGTCCCGGGACAGTCAAATTTACGAGCAGTACTTC

d_call: .
clone_size: .
cdr3_length: 13
v_call: TRBV10-3
j_call: TRBJ2-3
cdr3_aa: CATSDGATDTQYF
cdr3_nt: TGTGCCACCAGTGATGGAGCCACAGATACGCAGTATTTT

d_call: TRBD2
clone_size: .
cdr3_length: 18
v_call: TRBV27
j_call: TRBJ2-3
cdr3_aa: CASSVSGGLFTVTDTQYF
cdr3_nt: TGTGCCAGCAGTGTTAGCGGGGGCCTATTCACAGTGACAGATACGCAGTATTTT

d_call: .
clone_size: .
cdr3_length: 11
v_call: TRBV7-9
j_call: TRBJ1-1
cdr3_aa: CASSLSYEAFF
cdr3_nt: TGTGCCAGCAGCTTATCGTATGAAGCTTTCTTT

d_call: .
clone_size: once
cdr3_length: 17
v_call: TRBV4-2
j_call: TRBJ1-4
cdr3_aa: CASSQDDPWTVGEKLFF
cdr3_nt: TGTGCCAGCAGCCAAGATGATCCATGGACAGTTGGTGAAAAACTGTTTTTT

d_call: .
clone_size: .
cdr3_length: 14
v_call: TRBV10-2
j_call: TRBJ2-3
cdr3_aa: CASKPGHGTDTQYF
cdr3_nt: TGCGCCAGCAAGCCGGGACACGGCACAGATACGCAGTATTTT

d_call: .
clone_size: .
cdr3_length: 13
v_call: TRBV27
j_call: TRBJ2-7
cdr3_aa: CASSLRGSHEQYF
cdr3_nt: TGTGCCAGCAGTTTGAGAGGGTCTCACGAGCAGTACTTC

d_call: TRBD1
clone_size: .
cdr3_length: 14
v_call: TRBV19
j_call: TRBJ1-1
cdr3_aa: CASRRQGVTTEAFF
cdr3_nt: TGTGCCAGTAGAAGACAGGGGGTGACCACTGAAGCTTTCTTT

d_call: .
clone_size: .
cdr3_length: 11
v_call: TRBV20-1
j_call: TRBJ1-1
cdr3_aa: CSARFITEAFF
cdr3_nt: TGCAGTGCTCGGTTTATCACTGAAGCTTTCTTT

d_call: TRBD1
clone_size: .
cdr3_length: 12
v_call: TRBV6-1
j_call: TRBJ2-5
cdr3_aa: CASSGDSGTQYF
cdr3_nt: TGTGCCAGCAGTGGGGACAGCGGGACCCAGTACTTC

d_call: .
clone_size: .
cdr3_length: 13
v_call: TRBV30
j_call: TRBJ1-1
cdr3_aa: CAWRVRGNTEAFF
cdr3_nt: TGTGCCTGGAGAGTCAGGGGAAACACTGAAGCTTTCTTT

d_call: TRBD1
clone_size: .
cdr3_length: 14
v_call: TRBV10-2
j_call: TRBJ2-1
cdr3_aa: CASSEGTGYNEQFF
cdr3_nt: TGCGCCAGCAGTGAAGGGACAGGCTACAATGAGCAGTTCTTC

d_call: .
clone_size: .
cdr3_length: 16
v_call: TRBV11-2
j_call: TRBJ2-4
cdr3_aa: CASSPGGVSAKNIQYF
cdr3_nt: TGTGCCAGCAGCCCCGGGGGAGTATCAGCCAAAAACATTCAGTACTTC

d_call: .
clone_size: once
cdr3_length: 13
v_call: TRBV6-1
j_call: TRBJ1-5
cdr3_aa: CASSRDGNQPQHF
cdr3_nt: TGTGCCAGCAGTCGGGACGGGAATCAGCCCCAGCATTTT

d_call: .
clone_size: .
cdr3_length: 14
v_call: TRBV7-9
j_call: TRBJ1-4
cdr3_aa: CASSPGHINEKLFF
cdr3_nt: TGTGCCAGCAGCCCGGGACACATTAATGAAAAACTGTTTTTT

d_call: .
clone_size: once
cdr3_length: 18
v_call: TRBV18
j_call: TRBJ1-4
cdr3_aa: CASSPFTVSWGDDEKLFF
cdr3_nt: TGTGCCAGCTCACCATTTACTGTGTCTTGGGGGGACGATGAAAAACTGTTTTTT

d_call: TRBD1
clone_size: .
cdr3_length: 16
v_call: TRBV4-1
j_call: TRBJ1-2
cdr3_aa: CASSQDGEGAGYGYTF
cdr3_nt: TGCGCCAGCAGCCAAGATGGAGAGGGGGCAGGCTATGGCTACACCTTC

d_call: .
clone_size: .
cdr3_length: 15
v_call: TRBV6-1
j_call: TRBJ1-1
cdr3_aa: CASSEAIEGFTEAFF
cdr3_nt: TGTGCCAGCAGTGAAGCGATCGAGGGGTTTACTGAAGCTTTCTTT

d_call: TRBD1
clone_size: .
cdr3_length: 15
v_call: TRBV6-6
j_call: TRBJ1-1
cdr3_aa: CASSYQGAVNTEAFF
cdr3_nt: TGTGCCAGCAGTTACCAGGGGGCCGTGAACACTGAAGCTTTCTTT

d_call: .
clone_size: .
cdr3_length: 17
v_call: TRBV5-4
j_call: TRBJ2-2
cdr3_aa: CASSADGGSGGTGELFF
cdr3_nt: TGTGCCAGCAGCGCGGATGGGGGCTCGGGGGGCACCGGGGAGCTGTTTTTT

d_call: TRBD2
clone_size: .
cdr3_length: 15
v_call: TRBV7-6
j_call: TRBJ2-2
cdr3_aa: CASSLTGTSAGELFF
cdr3_nt: TGTGCCAGCAGCTTAACCGGGACTAGCGCCGGGGAGCTGTTTTTT

d_call: .
clone_size: .
cdr3_length: 14
v_call: TRBV2
j_call: TRBJ1-1
cdr3_aa: CASSVTALNTEAFF
cdr3_nt: TGTGCCAGCAGTGTGACAGCCTTGAACACTGAAGCTTTCTTT

d_call: .
clone_size: .
cdr3_length: 19
v_call: TRBV18
j_call: TRBJ2-1
cdr3_aa: CASSPFTKVLTRGGNEQFF
cdr3_nt: TGTGCCAGCTCACCATTCACGAAGGTATTGACTCGTGGGGGCAATGAGCAGTTCTTC